This T cell receptor beta chain was observed in a study of T cells in Graves' hyperthyroidism and ophthalmopathy. Findings of the study overall: Model predictions of ophthalmopathy came a median about six months before onset. Clonotypes that were expanded in thyroid above 0.001 mostly appeared in blood too.

At first hyperthyroidism diagnosis, before any ophthalmopathy symptoms, the blood sample was collected. Using 10 ml of fresh peripheral blood, PBMCs were prepared. Researchers amplified the TCR beta CDR3 regions from RNA transcripts. HTBI primers drove first-round RT-PCR of the TCR CDR3. TCRdb passed the multiplex PCR reads through MiXCR, listing each CDR3 protein once. The sample comprises roughly 180,000 distinct CDR3 sequences, approximately 9% of which are singletons, and around 21% rests with the top ten. This clonotype was seen ten or more times. What it recognizes is unknown. V was clipped by 8 bases and J by 5 bases, with 12 bases between them. Looked up from germline, CDR1 is KGHDR and CDR2 is SFDVKD. The length of the CDR3 is 13 residues.

Sequencing was carried out using blood. The V call is TRBV24-1, the J call TRBJ2-1; D is unresolved. The sequence derives from a woman aged 18-29 years with Graves' hyperthyroidism that later progressed to Graves' ophthalmopathy. CDR3 protein: CATNTGLNNEQFF. CDR3 nucleotide sequence: TGTGCCACCAATACGGGTTTAAACAATGAGCAGTTCTTC.